This TCR beta chain was found in a study of CD8+ T cells in alopecia areata. Overall study findings and caveats: Higher clonality was seen in lesional scalp than in normal scalp, especially in alopecia totalis/universalis. Mice gave a clearer picture of TCR sharing than patients did, possibly for HLA-related reasons. Tofacitinib significantly reduced both scalp clonality and expanded CD8+ clones among the top 100.

RNA, once extracted, was reverse transcribed into cDNA for use as the sequencing template. Libraries were prepared by immunoSEQ multiplex PCR; TCRdb keeps only in-frame clonotypes and omits some of them. Of about 74,000 clones detected, around 29% appear once; the ten largest clones hold 14% to 15%. A few counts support this clone. Antigen specificity is unknown. Treatment denoted: oral pan-JAK inhibitor, 5-10 mg twice daily. The sorting of PBMCs gave CD4+ and CD8+ T cells. Looked up from germline, CDR1 is SQVTM and CDR2 is ANQGSEA. Trimming pared 1 base from V and 2 bases from J, leaving 6 bases between. The CDR3 extends over 12 amino acids.

This receptor was identified in a human donor with alopecia areata. The sequencing here drew on CD8+ T cells sorted from blood, taken at week 4, from a patient treated with tofacitinib. This chain uses TRBV29-1 with TRBJ2-7; D uncertain. The CDR3 protein is CSVEVGTYEQYF. The CDR3 DNA reads as TGCAGCGTTGAAGTCGGCACCTACGAGCAGTACTTC.